These T cell receptor beta chains were read from a single sample in a study of blood T cell repertoires in COVID-19. Using immunoSEQ multiplex PCR, the repertoire was profiled, and TCRdb retains in-frame clones only, with some absent. The sample consists of over 150,000 clones, roughly nine tenths of them appearing once. The material sequenced was peripheral blood. The source of these receptors is a man between 70 and 80 years old with active or convalescent COVID-19. Both conserved end residues are part of each CDR3. D genes are given only for firm matches. Size values are once, few and many counts, or a class for expanded clones, and some rows have none.

length: 13; size: .; D: .; J: TRBJ1-2; V: TRBV19; DNA: TGTGCCAGTAGTCGTGTTACTGGCTATGGCTACACCTTC; CDR3: CASSRVTGYGYTF
length: 15; size: .; D: TRBD1; J: TRBJ2-7; V: TRBV7-3; DNA: TGTGCCAGCAGCTTACGGGACAGGGGGATGGGCGAGCAGTACTTC; CDR3: CASSLRDRGMGEQYF
length: 14; size: .; D: .; J: TRBJ2-1; V: TRBV11-3; DNA: TGTGCCAGCAGCTTAGATAGGGGTTCCGCTGAGCAGTTCTTC; CDR3: CASSLDRGSAEQFF
length: 14; size: .; D: TRBD1; J: TRBJ1-2; V: TRBV19; DNA: TGTGCCAGTAGCCATAGGGACAGCGATTATGGCTACACCTTC; CDR3: CASSHRDSDYGYTF
length: 15; size: .; D: .; J: TRBJ2-4; V: TRBV11-2; DNA: TGTGCCAGCAGCTCCCCCGCTAGCGCTAAAAACATTCAGTACTTC; CDR3: CASSSPASAKNIQYF
length: 14; size: once; D: TRBD2; J: TRBJ2-2; V: TRBV30; DNA: TGTGCCTGGACTAGCGGGACCAGGGCCGGGGAGCTGTTTTTT; CDR3: CAWTSGTRAGELFF
length: 16; size: .; D: TRBD2; J: TRBJ2-1; V: TRBV7-9; DNA: TGTGCCAGCAGCCCGGGACTAGCGGTTCCTTACGGTGAGCAGTTCTTC; CDR3: CASSPGLAVPYGEQFF
length: 14; size: .; D: .; J: TRBJ1-3; V: TRBV5-1; DNA: TGCGCCAGCAGCACCGGACAGACTGGAAACACCATATATTTT; CDR3: CASSTGQTGNTIYF
length: 13; size: .; D: .; J: TRBJ1-3; V: TRBV6-5; DNA: TGTGCCAGCAGTTTTGAAGCAGGAAACACCATATATTTT; CDR3: CASSFEAGNTIYF
length: 17; size: .; D: .; J: TRBJ2-5; V: TRBV12-5; DNA: TGTGCTAGTGGTTTGTCAACGGGGGGCCGGTTGAGAGAGACCCAGTACTTC; CDR3: CASGLSTGGRLRETQYF
length: 14; size: few; D: TRBD1; J: TRBJ1-1; V: TRBV7-2; DNA: TGTGCCAGCAGCTTTAACAGGGGGAACACTGAAGCTTTCTTT; CDR3: CASSFNRGNTEAFF